This T cell receptor beta chain was found in a study of PD-1 blockade in mismatch repair-deficient tumors. Looking at the study overall: Patients had about 13 mismatch repair-deficient cancer types and were previously treated and progressing.

Mismatch repair deficiency was confirmed in all patients, by PCR or immunohistochemistry. The TCR-sequenced patients were a few responders to pembrolizumab. The repertoire was sequenced with immunoSEQ multiplex PCR; TCRdb's copy has only in-frame clones and lacks some. Among approximately 110,000 clones listed, around three quarters were seen once. This CDR3 has 15 amino acids. V dropped 5 bases and J dropped 6 bases, with 18 bases sitting between them. From germline, CDR1 is SGHDN and CDR2 FVKESK. Study-level results: Tumor-resident clones, often undetectable pretreatment in blood, expanded then contracted after pembrolizumab.

With regard to this clone: Its specificity is unknown.

The chain employs TRBV14 and TRBJ2-3, with D tentatively TRBD1 (6 bases). The clonotype was recovered from an adult with mismatch repair-deficient cancer. This material consisted of peripheral blood, taken about 60 weeks after starting pembrolizumab. CDR3 coding DNA: TGTGCCAGCAGCGTCATGGCAGCAGGGGTGGATACGCAGTATTTT. This gives the protein CASSVMAAGVDTQYF.